The entry below gives a single TCR beta chain sequence along with its context. The data belong to a study of spatial heterogeneity in lung cancer. About the study: Available follow-up PBMC samples were sequenced, at a median of roughly 2 years post-resection.

Time point indicated: blood at routine non-recurrence follow-up after resection. Whole RNA obtained from tumor, nontumor lung or frozen PBMC underwent sequencing without sorting. Every cDNA TCR molecule received its own unique molecular identifier. One entry per CDR3 protein, called by TCRdb with MiXCR from the 5' RACE reads. Among about 120,000 distinct CDR3 sequences listed, 9% to 15% were seen once. Germline CDR1 reads SGHRS; CDR2 reads YFSETQ. V lost 0 bases and J lost 5, with 6 bases in between. This CDR3 region has 14 residues. The TCR originated in a male donor with early-stage non-small cell lung cancer. The sample here was PBMCs, taken at follow-up. The chain joins TRBV5-1 to TRBJ1-6; D not resolved. This CDR3 reads CASSLEGNNSPLHF. CDR3 sequence (DNA): TGCGCCAGCAGCTTGGAAGGGAATAATTCACCCCTCCACTTT.